The 19 T cell receptor beta chains below all came from one sample that was sequenced in a study of cytomegalovirus exposure and HLA in healthy donors. PCR used 60 Vbeta primers and 13 Jbeta primers. The method was immunoSEQ multiplex PCR; TCRdb's version includes in-frame clones alone and lacks a portion of them. The sample comprises about 150,000 clones, roughly four fifths of which are singletons, and roughly 1.6% rests with the top ten. Sequenced material: PBMCs. These receptors all come from a man in his forties in good health and CMV-seronegative.

This clone was seen more than once but under ten times. It is likely a read error, because the conserved phenylalanine at the end of the CDR3 is missing. Because the CDR3's place on the DNA is in doubt, the DNA is left out and the CDR3 is given as listed by TCRdb. V is TRBV6-5 and J is TRBJ1-2; TRBD1 reflects the table's D call only, with no check against the DNA. Germline V CDR1 and CDR2: MNHEY, SVGAGI. The CDR3 adds up to 13 amino acids, both ends counted. The CDR3 sequence: CASSLGTGVSLVV.

The chain is built from TRBV6-4 and TRBJ1-1, with D uncertain. The ends were cut back, 6 bases at V and 2 bases at J, with 13 bases in the middle. The CDR3 is 14 residues long. The germline CDR1 and CDR2 sequences are MRHNA and SNTAGT. As DNA, the CDR3 is TGTGCCAGCAGGCCGGTCCCGGGAAACACTGAAGCTTTCTTT. Translating it yields CASRPVPGNTEAFF.

This chain uses TRBV6-5 with TRBJ2-3; D possibly corresponds to TRBD2 (5 bases). CDR1 is MNHEY, CDR2 SVGAGI, per germline. This CDR3 is built from 13 residues. Trimming pared 8 bases from V and 6 bases from J, leaving 15 bases between. The CDR3 DNA reads as TGTGCCAGCGGAGACCTAAGGACTGATACGCAGTATTTT. This codes for CASGDLRTDTQYF.

This chain connects TRBV25-1 to TRBJ1-1; 9 nucleotides line up with TRBD1. The CDR3 extends over 15 amino acids. Trimming removed 4 bases from V and 5 bases from J; junction bases left unmatched: 8. CDR1 MGHDK and CDR2 SYGVNS come from the germline V gene. The CDR3 DNA sequence: TGTGCCAGCAGTGCCACAGGGGGCATTCGGACTGAAGCTTTCTTT. This translates into CASSATGGIRTEAFF.

This chain connects TRBV7-8 to TRBJ2-7; D is perhaps TRBD2 (6 bases). Trimming took 4 bases from V and 7 from J, leaving 14 bases between them. The CDR3 consists of 13 residues. Germline V lookup: CDR1 SGHVS, CDR2 FQNEAQ. The CDR3 nucleotides read TGTGCCAGCAGCTCTACATCCCGGGGGGAGCAGTACGTC. Residues: CASSSTSRGEQYV.

This rearrangement joins TRBV4-1 to TRBJ2-2; D might be TRBD2 (5 bases). Germline CDR1 MGHRA, CDR2 YSYEKL. The CDR3 consists of 12 residues. The V and J ends lost 3 bases and 8 bases respectively, with 7 bases between them. The CDR3 is CASSHLAGELFF. CDR3 coding DNA: TGCGCCAGCAGCCACCTAGCTGGGGAGCTGTTTTTT.

The V gene is TRBV5-1, the J gene TRBJ1-3; D is uncertain. Per germline, CDR1 SGHRS and CDR2 YFSETQ. This CDR3 comprises 13 residues. Trimming pared 4 bases from V and 0 bases from J, leaving 5 bases between. CDR3 nucleotides: TGCGCCAGCAGCCCCAACTCTGGAAACACCATATATTTT. This sequence encodes CASSPNSGNTIYF.

This clone was detected a few times. This chain uses TRBV6-1 with TRBJ2-2; D gene uncertain. The V gene's germline CDR1 is MNHNS and CDR2 SASEGT. V gave up 4 bases and J gave up 3 bases, with 9 bases separating them. The length of the CDR3 is 14 residues. Written as DNA, the CDR3 is TGTGCCAGCAGTGTAGTCCCGGACACCGGGGAGCTGTTTTTT. Translated: CASSVVPDTGELFF.

The chain has TRBV19 and TRBJ2-1; 8 bases are shared with TRBD2. This CDR3 is 13 amino acids long. Germline trimming cut 10 bases from V and 4 bases from J; bases unmatched to any gene: 6. The germline V gene encodes CDR1 LNHDA and CDR2 SQIVND (reference sequence). The CDR3 DNA follows: TGTGCCATTGCGGGAGGCGTGTACAATGAGCAGTTCTTC. Translation gives CAIAGGVYNEQFF.

A few counts support this clone. V and J are TRBV2 and TRBJ2-3; D unresolved. The germline V gene has CDR1 SNHLY and CDR2 FYNNEI. The CDR3 covers 16 residues. V was trimmed by 1 base and J by 2 bases, leaving 13 bases between them. Here the CDR3 DNA reads TGTGCCAGCAGTGAAGGTCAGGTTATCCTCACAGATACGCAGTATTTT. It specifies CASSEGQVILTDTQYF.

V usage is TRBV1 and J usage is TRBJ2-1; the D call in the table, TRBD2, was not verified against the DNA. TRBV1 is annotated as a pseudogene. The CDR3 covers 16 residues. CDR3 amino acids: CTSRPKTGESYNEQFF. CDR3 nucleotides: TGCACCAGCAGACCTAAGACGGGAGAGTCCTACAATGAGCAGTTCTTC.

V usage is TRBV27 and J usage is TRBJ1-1; the D is unclear. CDR1 and CDR2 from the germline V gene are MNHEY and SMNVEV (reference sequence). V gave up 0 bases and J gave up 1 base, with 6 bases separating them. The CDR3 covers 14 residues. The CDR3 coding sequence is TGTGCCAGCAGTTTATCCCGGGGGAACACTGAAGCTTTCTTT. Translating it yields CASSLSRGNTEAFF.

The V and J genes are TRBV13 and TRBJ2-7; TRBD1 agrees at 8 bases. V trimming: 0 bases; J trimming: 6 bases; junction bases outside the gene matches: 10. Germline V gene lookup returns CDR1 PRHDT and CDR2 FYEKMQ (reference sequence). The CDR3 has 16 residues. The CDR3 loop is CASSLGGGQGLVEQYV. In nucleotides, the CDR3 is TGTGCCAGCAGCTTAGGCGGTGGACAGGGACTGGTCGAGCAGTACGTC.

The chain has TRBV9 and TRBJ1-1, with a possible D match to TRBD1 (5 bases). There are 13 residues in the CDR3. CDR1 and CDR2 from the germline V gene are SGDLS and YYNGEE. Trimming took off 3 bases at V and 11 bases at J, with 17 bases between the two ends. CDR3 bases: TGTGCCAGCAGCGATCAGGGACTCCTGGGGGCTTTCTTT. Its protein product is CASSDQGLLGAFF.

V is TRBV7-2 and J is TRBJ2-5; D is undetermined. Between the trimmed V and J ends, which lost 0 bases and 5 bases, there was a span of 10 bases. The CDR3 consists of 14 residues. Germline CDR1 SGHTA, CDR2 FQGNSA. The CDR3 loop is CASSLAKNSETQYF. The CDR3 DNA is TGTGCCAGCAGCTTAGCCAAGAACTCGGAGACCCAGTACTTC.

The chain links TRBV5-1 to TRBJ2-1; TRBD2 matches 11 bases. This CDR3 spans 16 amino acids. The germline gives CDR1 SGHRS, CDR2 YFSETQ. Trimming removed 3 bases from V and 3 bases from J; junction bases left unmatched: 5. The CDR3 DNA reads as TGCGCCAGCAGCTCGGTAGGGACTAGCGGCTACAATGAGCAGTTCTTC. It specifies CASSSVGTSGYNEQFF.

The J gene is TRBJ1-2, the V gene TRBV5-1; 9 bases agree with TRBD1. The CDR3 spans 15 residues. Germline V gene data show CDR1 as SGHRS and CDR2 as YFSETQ. The ends lost 0 bases at V and 8 bases at J; junction bases unmatched: 8. Written as DNA, the CDR3 is TGCGCCAGCAGCTTGGCATACGGGACAGGGAGCGGCTACACCTTC. Translating it yields CASSLAYGTGSGYTF.

The CDR3 sequence is CASGLRSGINQPQHF. The CDR3 coding sequence is TGTGCCAGTGGCCTCCGGTCAGGCATCAATCAGCCCCAGCATTTT. The V call is TRBV19, the J call TRBJ1-5; no definite D call. Germline V gene sequence: CDR1 LNHDA, CDR2 SQIVND (reference sequence). The CDR3 loop spans 15 amino acids. Trimming removed 8 bases at V and 3 bases at J, with 17 bases between. Variable domain in full (rest from reference TRBV19 and TRBJ1-5): DGGITQSPKYLFRKEGQNVTLSCEQNLNHDAMYWYRQDPGQGLRLIYYSQIVNDFQKGDIAEGYSVSREKKESFPLTVTSAQKNPTAFYLCASGLRSGINQPQHFGDGTRLSIL.

The gene calls are TRBV6-1 and TRBJ2-7, with 11 positions matching TRBD2. Germline values: CDR1 MNHNS, CDR2 SASEGT. This CDR3 has 15 amino acids. V was clipped by 8 bases and J by 0 bases; unmatched bases: 6. The CDR3 protein is CASQTSGSSSYEQYV. The CDR3 bases are TGTGCCAGCCAAACTAGCGGGAGTAGCTCCTACGAGCAGTACGTC.